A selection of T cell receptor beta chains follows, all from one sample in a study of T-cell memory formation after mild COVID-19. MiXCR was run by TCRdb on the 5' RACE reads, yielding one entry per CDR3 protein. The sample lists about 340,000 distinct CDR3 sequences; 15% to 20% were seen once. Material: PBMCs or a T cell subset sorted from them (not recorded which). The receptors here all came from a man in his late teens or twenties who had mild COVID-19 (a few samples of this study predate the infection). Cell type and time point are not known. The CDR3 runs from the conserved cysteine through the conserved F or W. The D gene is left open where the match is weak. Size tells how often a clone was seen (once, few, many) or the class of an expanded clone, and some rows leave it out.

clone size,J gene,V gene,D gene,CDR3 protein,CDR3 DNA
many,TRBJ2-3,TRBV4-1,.,CASSQETAPSADTQYF,TGCGCCAGCAGCCAAGAGACGGCACCGAGCGCAGATACGCAGTATTTT
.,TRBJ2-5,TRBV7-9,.,CASSRRDVFQETQYF,TGTGCCAGCAGCAGGAGGGACGTATTCCAAGAGACCCAGTACTTC
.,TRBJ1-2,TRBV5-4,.,CASSPDVGLNGYTF,TGTGCCAGCAGTCCGGATGTTGGTCTGAATGGCTACACCTTC
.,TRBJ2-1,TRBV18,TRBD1,CASQSGQGTNEQFF,TGTGCCAGCCAGTCCGGACAGGGTACAAATGAGCAGTTCTTC
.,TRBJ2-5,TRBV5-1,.,CASSLSQAETQYF,TGCGCCAGCAGCTTGTCACAGGCGGAGACCCAGTACTTC
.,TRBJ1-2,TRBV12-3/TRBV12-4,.,CASNNPDSYGYTF,TGTGCCAGCAATAACCCTGACAGCTATGGCTACACCTTC
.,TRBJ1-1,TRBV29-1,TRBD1,CSVEGQKNTEAFF,TGCAGCGTTGAGGGACAGAAGAACACTGAAGCTTTCTTT
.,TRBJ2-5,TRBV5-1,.,CASSLDLMGTQYF,TGCGCCAGCAGCTTGGACCTTATGGGGACCCAGTACTTC
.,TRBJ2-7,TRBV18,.,CASSPGQENEQYF,TGTGCCAGCTCTCCGGGTCAGGAGAACGAGCAGTACTTC
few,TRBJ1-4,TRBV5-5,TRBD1,CASSPVRTGGRNGKLFF,TGTGCCAGCAGCCCCGTAAGGACAGGGGGTCGAAATGGAAAACTGTTTTTT
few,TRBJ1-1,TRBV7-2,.,CASSRGVASAFF,TGTGCCAGCAGCCGGGGGGTGGCCAGTGCTTTCTTT
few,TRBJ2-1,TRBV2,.,CASTRTENNEQFF,TGTGCCAGCACCAGGACAGAGAACAATGAGCAGTTCTTC
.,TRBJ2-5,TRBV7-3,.,CASSLESGTQYF,TGTGCCAGCAGCTTGGAGAGTGGGACCCAGTACTTC
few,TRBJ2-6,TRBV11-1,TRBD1,CASSFGTGHSGANVLTF,TGTGCCAGCAGCTTCGGGACAGGGCACTCTGGGGCCAACGTCCTGACTTTC
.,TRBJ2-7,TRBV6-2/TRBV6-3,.,CASTSDGNYEQYF,TGTGCCAGCACCTCGGACGGAAACTACGAGCAGTACTTC
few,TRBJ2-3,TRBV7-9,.,CASSLSLTQTGTDTQYF,TGTGCCAGCAGCTTATCTTTGACGCAGACCGGCACAGATACGCAGTATTTT
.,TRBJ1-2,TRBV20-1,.,CSVGVTNYGYTF,TGCAGTGTTGGAGTCACAAACTATGGCTACACCTTC
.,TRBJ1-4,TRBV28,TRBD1,CASSAGTGREANEKLFF,TGTGCCAGCAGCGCCGGGACAGGGAGAGAAGCTAATGAAAAACTGTTTTTT
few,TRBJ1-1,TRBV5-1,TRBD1,CASKLQGTNTEAFF,TGCGCCAGCAAATTACAGGGGACCAACACTGAAGCTTTCTTT
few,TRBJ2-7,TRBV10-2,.,CASSVGRAYEQYF,TGCGCCAGCAGTGTGGGCAGGGCCTACGAGCAGTACTTC
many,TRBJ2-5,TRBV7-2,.,CASSSYQETQYF,TGTGCCAGCAGCTCGTACCAAGAGACCCAGTACTTC
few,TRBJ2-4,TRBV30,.,CAWSVSYIQYF,TGTGCCTGGAGTGTCAGTTACATTCAGTACTTC
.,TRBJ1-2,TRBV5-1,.,CASSLVGGVGGYTF,TGCGCCAGCAGCTTGGTCGGGGGGGTCGGCGGCTACACCTTC
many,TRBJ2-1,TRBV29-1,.,CSVEDRIRTPDYNEQFF,TGCAGCGTTGAAGATCGGATCCGGACTCCGGACTACAATGAGCAGTTCTTC
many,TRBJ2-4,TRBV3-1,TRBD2,CASSRDGLAGRGNIQYF,TGTGCCAGCAGCCGAGATGGACTAGCGGGGAGGGGAAACATTCAGTACTTC
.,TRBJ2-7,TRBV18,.,CASSTSGNLYEQYF,TGTGCCAGTTCGACTTCGGGGAACCTCTACGAGCAGTACTTC
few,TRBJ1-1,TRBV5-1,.,CASSPGAMNTEAFF,TGCGCCAGCAGCCCTGGGGCCATGAACACTGAAGCTTTCTTT
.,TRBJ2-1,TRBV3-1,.,CASSLKGVTNEQFF,TGTGCCAGCAGCCTTAAGGGGGTGACCAATGAGCAGTTCTTC
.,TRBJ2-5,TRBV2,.,CASNGPVETQYF,TGTGCCAGCAACGGGCCGGTTGAGACCCAGTACTTC
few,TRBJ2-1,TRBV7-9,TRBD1,CAIGTANNEQFF,TGTGCCATCGGGACAGCCAACAATGAGCAGTTCTTC
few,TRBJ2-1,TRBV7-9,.,CASSLALGTHYNEQFF,TGTGCCAGCAGCTTAGCGCTGGGGACGCACTACAATGAGCAGTTCTTC
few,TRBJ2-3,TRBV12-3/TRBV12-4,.,CASSLSEGVTTDTQYF,TGTGCCAGCAGCCTTTCGGAGGGGGTCACTACAGATACGCAGTATTTT
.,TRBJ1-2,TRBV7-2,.,CASSRGGTQYGYTF,TGTGCCAGCAGCCGGGGGGGGACGCAGTATGGCTACACCTTC
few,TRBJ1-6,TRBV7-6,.,CASSSGTLNSPLHF,TGTGCCAGCAGCTCCGGGACACTTAATTCACCCCTCCACTTT
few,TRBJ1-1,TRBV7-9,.,CASSLKGGNTEAFF,TGTGCCAGCAGCTTAAAGGGTGGGAACACTGAAGCTTTCTTT
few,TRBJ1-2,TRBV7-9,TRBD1,CASKGGGPYGYTF,TGTGCCAGCAAGGGAGGGGGCCCCTATGGCTACACCTTC
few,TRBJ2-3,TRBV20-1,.,CSAPRGGSYTDTQYF,TGCAGTGCTCCCAGGGGAGGATCCTACACAGATACGCAGTATTTT
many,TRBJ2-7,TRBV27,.,CASSFRGQAYEQYF,TGTGCCAGCAGTTTCAGAGGGCAAGCCTACGAGCAGTACTTC
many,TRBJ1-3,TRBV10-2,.,CASRPQGIGNTIYF,TGCGCCAGCAGGCCCCAGGGAATCGGAAACACCATATATTTT
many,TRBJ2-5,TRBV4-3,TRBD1,CASSRQGQETQYF,TGCGCCAGCAGTCGACAGGGGCAAGAGACCCAGTACTTC
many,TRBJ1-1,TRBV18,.,CASSRGQNTEAFF,TGTGCCAGCTCACGGGGACAGAACACTGAAGCTTTCTTT
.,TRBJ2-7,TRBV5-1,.,CASSSRPGGQYF,TGCGCCAGCAGCTCGAGGCCCGGGGGGCAGTACTTC